These T cell receptor beta chains were read from a single sample in a study of type 1 regulatory T cells. One entry per CDR3 protein, called by TCRdb with MiXCR from the reads. The table includes around 64,000 distinct CDR3 sequences, more than 20% detected once. These TCRs' antigens remain unknown. Sample: cultured type 1 regulatory T (Tr1) cells, either the whole culture or a sorted fraction (not recorded which). These TCRs come from a human donor in good health. Each CDR3 is given without its conserved first and last residue. A D gene is named only where the DNA matches it firmly. Some rows have no size entry. The others give once, few or many, or a class for an expanded clone.

few	TRBV5-1	TRBD1	TRBJ1-1	ASGPPGQGARTEAF
few	TRBV12-3/TRBV12-4	TRBD2	TRBJ2-1	ASAGTSVSNEQF
-	TRBV7-9	TRBD1	TRBJ2-1	ASSLGQGVQDEQF
many	TRBV7-3	-	TRBJ1-1	ASSSGTGTQAF
-	TRBV4-1	-	TRBJ2-1	ASSQAGEQF
-	TRBV4-3	TRBD1	TRBJ2-7	ASSQDDRGVYEQY
-	TRBV20-1	-	TRBJ1-5	SARETGNQPQH
few	TRBV2	-	TRBJ2-2	ASSEVRRNTGELF
few	TRBV20-1	-	TRBJ2-1	SARDPGTSPYNEQF
few	TRBV5-1	TRBD1	TRBJ1-1	ASSLGFQGAEAF
-	TRBV5-1	TRBD1	TRBJ1-2	ASSSFRQGAGYT
many	TRBV6-1	TRBD1	TRBJ1-1	ASSDRGRGTTEAF
few	TRBV24-1	-	TRBJ2-2	ATNSGQNTGELF
-	TRBV19	TRBD2	TRBJ2-2	ASSRRLAGKTGELF
-	TRBV7-2	TRBD2	TRBJ2-3	ASSSLGLAGDTQY
few	TRBV7-3	TRBD1	TRBJ1-1	ASSFSGQSPEAF
-	TRBV11-2	-	TRBJ2-1	ASSQAQGSYNEQF
-	TRBV18	-	TRBJ2-3	ASSPSRTADTQY
-	TRBV9	-	TRBJ2-3	ASSLRDQQDTQY
-	TRBV2	-	TRBJ2-5	ASSVRQGGETQY
few	TRBV19	-	TRBJ2-2	ASSTTQGTTGELF
many	TRBV7-6	TRBD1	TRBJ2-5	ASSWDRAETQY
few	TRBV29-1	TRBD1	TRBJ2-7	SVTGTGPREQY